A single sample gave rise to the 20 T cell receptor beta chains below, sequenced in a study of response to subunit inactivated influenza vaccine. TCRdb re-called the RT-PCR reads through MiXCR, storing one row per CDR3 protein. The sample contains more than 700,000 distinct CDR3 sequences, about 20% of which appear only once. The sample consisted of PBMCs from blood, taken around 5 days after vaccination. The receptors come from a man in his fifties who received an inactivated influenza vaccine.

This clonotype showed up just a few times. The chain combines TRBV18 with TRBJ2-7; 8 bases agree with TRBD1. The V and J ends lost 5 bases and 3 bases, in that order; junction bases with no gene match: 6. The CDR3 contains 14 residues. Germline CDR1 reads KGHSH; CDR2 reads LQKENI. CDR3 protein: CASSFLQGDYEQYF. CDR3 coding DNA: TGTGCCAGCTCATTTCTACAGGGGGACTACGAGCAGTACTTC.

This clonotype was counted many times. This chain uses TRBV7-9 with TRBJ1-1; no firm D call. CDR3 size: 11 residues. Trimming pared 1 base from V and 7 bases from J, leaving 4 bases between. Germline V lookup: CDR1 SEHNR, CDR2 FQNEAQ (reference sequence). CDR3 DNA sequence: TGTGCCAGCAGCTTAGTTGGTGAAGCTTTCTTT. It codes for CASSLVGEAFF.

This clonotype was seen a handful of times. The chain couples TRBV20-1 to TRBJ1-1, with TRBD1 identical over 9 bases. From germline, CDR1 is DFQATT and CDR2 SNEGSKA (reference sequence). CDR3 length equals 16 residues. The V segment lost 5 bases and the J segment 1 base; nucleotides outside the gene matches: 11. The CDR3 loop reads CSAAPRGQGGNTEAFF. CDR3 sequence (DNA): TGCAGTGCTGCGCCGAGGGGACAGGGAGGGAACACTGAAGCTTTCTTT.

The V call is TRBV6-5, the J call TRBJ2-7, with a tentative D call TRBD2 (5 bases). The CDR3 has 15 amino acids. Trimming shortened V by 3 bases and J by 4 bases, and 16 bases separated the two germline ends. Germline CDR1 is MNHEY and CDR2 is SVGAGI. This CDR3 is CASSYLGSAQYEQYF. CDR3 DNA: TGTGCCAGCAGTTATTTGGGTAGCGCACAATACGAGCAGTACTTC.

The chain carries TRBV7-3 and TRBJ1-1; 7 bases are shared with TRBD1. Per germline, CDR1 SGHTA and CDR2 FQGTGA. V was pared by 6 bases and J by 4 bases, with 11 bases of the junction left unmatched. The CDR3 covers 15 residues. CDR3 region: CASSYQQGSFTEAFF. The CDR3 nucleotides are TGTGCCAGCAGTTATCAACAGGGGTCGTTCACTGAAGCTTTCTTT.

The chain combines TRBV5-1 with TRBJ2-7; D tentatively reads TRBD1 or TRBD2 (5 bases each). This CDR3 is built from 14 residues. Germline assignment: CDR1 SGHRS and CDR2 YFSETQ. V gave up 4 bases and J gave up 2 bases, with 13 bases separating them. In DNA, the CDR3 is TGCGCCAGCAGCCCCCGGGACGTTACCTACGAGCAGTACTTC. As protein: CASSPRDVTYEQYF.

This clonotype came up a few times. The rearrangement links TRBV5-1 to TRBJ2-7; a possible D gene is TRBD2 (5 bases). This CDR3 spans 14 amino acids. Germline V gene lookup returns CDR1 SGHRS and CDR2 YFSETQ. The ends were cut back, 1 base at V and 1 base at J, with 9 bases in the middle. The CDR3 bases are TGCGCCAGCAGCTTGTCGACGGGGTCCTACGAGCAGTACTTC. Protein product: CASSLSTGSYEQYF. Based on the CDR3 plus reference TRBV5-1 and TRBJ2-7, the full variable domain is KAGVTQTPRYLIKTRGQQVTLSCSPISGHRSVSWYQQTPGQGLQFLFEYFSETQRNKGNFPGRFSGRQFSNSRSEMNVSTLELGDSALYLCASSLSTGSYEQYFGPGTRLTVT.

This clonotype was counted only a few times. This chain links TRBV12-3 or TRBV12-4 with TRBJ2-2; possible D gene TRBD1, 6 bases. There are 15 residues in the CDR3. V lost 7 bases to trimming and J lost 4 bases, with 16 bases between them. The CDR3 loop is CASTLTGRATGELFF. The CDR3 DNA reads TGTGCCAGCACTCTTACAGGGCGCGCCACCGGGGAGCTGTTTTTT.

V is TRBV20-1 and J is TRBJ2-7; D not resolved. CDR3 length: 13 residues. The germline V gene has CDR1 DFQATT and CDR2 SNEGSKA (reference sequence). V shed 1 base and J shed 0 bases, with 7 bases lying between them. The CDR3 DNA reads as TGCAGTGCTAGAGTTCCGAGCTCCTACGAGCAGTACTTC. It specifies CSARVPSSYEQYF.

This clonotype was recorded many times. The chain recombines TRBV4-3 with TRBJ2-7; TRBD2 matches 13 bases. The V and J ends lost 6 bases and 5 bases, in that order; junction bases with no gene match: 7. The CDR3 is 15 amino acids. Germline V gene data show CDR1 as LGHNA and CDR2 as YSLEER. CDR3 bases: TGCGCCAGCAGATTCGGACTAGCGGGAGACCACGAGCAGTACTTC. It encodes CASRFGLAGDHEQYF.

This clonotype was observed many times. The chain couples TRBV10-3 to TRBJ2-7, with TRBD1 matching 8 bases. The ends lost 3 bases at V and 3 bases at J; junction bases unmatched: 4. This CDR3 contains 14 residues. CDR1 is ENHRY and CDR2 is SYGVKD in the germline V gene. The CDR3: CAISEFTGGYEQYF. CDR3 nucleotide sequence: TGTGCCATCAGTGAATTTACAGGGGGCTACGAGCAGTACTTC.

The chain joins TRBV7-9 to TRBJ2-3; 7 bases fit TRBD1. Germline CDR1 reads SEHNR; CDR2 reads FQNEAQ (reference sequence). The CDR3 sequence is 16 residues long. J lost 0 bases, V lost 3 bases, and 6 bases had no gene match. This chain's CDR3 is CASSFPAGGSTDTQYF. CDR3 DNA sequence: TGTGCCAGCAGCTTTCCCGCAGGGGGTAGCACAGATACGCAGTATTTT.

This clonotype was counted only a few times. V is TRBV5-1 and J is TRBJ2-1; TRBD2 matches 10 bases. Germline V gives CDR1 SGHRS, CDR2 YFSETQ. This CDR3 has 16 residues. V trimming: 2 bases; J trimming: 8 bases; junction bases outside the gene matches: 10. The CDR3 here is CASSFLGTSASDEQFF. The DNA for the CDR3 is TGCGCCAGCAGCTTCCTCGGGACTAGCGCGAGCGATGAGCAGTTCTTC.

This clonotype was counted only a few times. This chain connects TRBV12-3 or TRBV12-4 to TRBJ1-1; the D gene is possibly TRBD1 (5 bases). The V end was cut by 8 bases, the J end by 3 bases, with 16 bases between. CDR3 length equals 14 residues. The CDR3 loop is CASRKQDIDTEAFF. Here the CDR3 DNA reads TGTGCCAGCCGAAAACAGGACATAGACACTGAAGCTTTCTTT.

Worth noting for this clonotype: The junction and the germline gene differ at one end; a read error may be behind it. The J gene is TRBJ2-1, the V gene TRBV5-1, with D perhaps TRBD1 (5 bases). Germline CDR1 is SGHRS and CDR2 is YFSETQ. This CDR3 region has 15 residues. CDR3 bases: TGCGCCAACAGCTTCGACAGCCCATCCTACAATGAGCAGTTCTTC. Translated: CANSFDSPSYNEQFF.

This clonotype was seen a handful of times. CDR3 protein: CASKLAGSYEQYF. In DNA, the CDR3 is TGTGCCAGCAAACTAGCGGGATCCTACGAGCAGTACTTC. This chain connects TRBV12-3 or TRBV12-4 to TRBJ2-7, with TRBD2 matching over 10 bases. Trimming removed 7 bases from V and 1 base from J; junction bases left unmatched: 1. This CDR3 region has 13 residues.

CDR3 sequence reads: CAISDAGGGANQPQHF. CDR3 nucleotides: TGTGCCATCAGTGATGCTGGAGGGGGCGCGAATCAGCCCCAGCATTTT. The J gene is TRBJ1-5, the V gene TRBV10-3, with 7 bases matching TRBD1. Per the germline V gene, CDR1 is ENHRY and CDR2 is SYGVKD. The CDR3 runs 16 residues. J lost 4 bases, V lost 3 bases, and 9 bases had no gene match.

V and J are TRBV10-3 and TRBJ1-1, with 9 positions matching TRBD1. From germline, CDR1 is ENHRY and CDR2 SYGVKD. The CDR3 sequence is 12 residues long. V lost 9 bases to trimming and J lost 6 bases; unmatched junction nucleotides: 5. This chain's CDR3 is CAIGTGLSEAFF. CDR3 sequence (DNA): TGTGCCATTGGGACAGGGTTATCTGAAGCTTTCTTT.

The gene calls are TRBV20-1 and TRBJ2-1; 8 bases map to TRBD2. This CDR3 has 14 residues. The germline V gene has CDR1 DFQATT and CDR2 SNEGSKA (reference sequence). V dropped 5 bases and J dropped 11; count of bases not matched to a gene: 14. CDR3 residues: CSAPLSGSLPQQFF. The CDR3 DNA follows: TGCAGTGCTCCACTAAGCGGGAGCCTGCCCCAGCAGTTCTTC.

This chain connects TRBV5-1 to TRBJ1-2; no firm D call. The germline V gene encodes CDR1 SGHRS and CDR2 YFSETQ. The CDR3 runs to 13 residues. V was pared by 2 bases and J by 4 bases, with 9 bases between. CDR3 sequence (DNA): TGCGCCAGCAGCTTTTCCCTGGGCTATGGCTACACCTTC. Its protein product is CASSFSLGYGYTF. The full variable domain, completed using reference TRBV5-1 and TRBJ1-2, is KAGVTQTPRYLIKTRGQQVTLSCSPISGHRSVSWYQQTPGQGLQFLFEYFSETQRNKGNFPGRFSGRQFSNSRSEMNVSTLELGDSALYLCASSFSLGYGYTFGSGTRLTVV.